Below are 16 T cell receptor beta chains sequenced from a single sample in a study of cytotoxic CD8 clonotypes in ibrutinib-treated CLL. This table comes from immunoSEQ multiplex PCR, and its TCRdb copy is limited to in-frame clones, with some not included. This table holds fewer than 400,000 clones, 67% found once. The source was PBMCs, collected after 36 months of ibrutinib treatment. These TCRs come from a human donor with chronic lymphocytic leukemia.

The chain carries TRBV5-1 and TRBJ1-4; no reliable D call. Trimming removed 4 bases from V and 5 bases from J, with 15 bases in between. This CDR3 has 15 residues. Germline CDR1 SGHRS, CDR2 YFSETQ. The CDR3: CASSPELRRNEKLFF. For the CDR3, the DNA is TGCGCCAGCAGCCCGGAACTTAGAAGGAATGAAAAACTGTTTTTT.

This clone turned up a few times. The J gene is TRBJ2-7, the V gene TRBV11-3, with 7 bases that match TRBD1. Germline CDR1 is SGHNT and CDR2 is YENEEA. The V gene end was trimmed by 1 base and the J gene end by 3 bases; junction bases not matched to a gene: 0. CDR3 length equals 13 residues. CDR3 DNA: TGTGCCAGCAGCTTAGGGGACAGCTACGAGCAGTACTTC. Translation: CASSLGDSYEQYF.

A few counts support this clone. This chain connects TRBV29-1 to TRBJ2-7; tentatively, D is TRBD1 or TRBD2 (5 bases each). The CDR3 consists of 13 residues. Germline V CDR1 and CDR2: SQVTM, ANQGSEA. V was cut by 4 bases and J by 3 bases, with 13 bases left in between. The CDR3 coding sequence is TGCAGCGTTGGGGGACCGGGGCTCTACGAGCAGTACTTC. Encoded protein: CSVGGPGLYEQYF.

The genes are TRBV19 and TRBJ1-5; possible D gene TRBD1, 6 bases. The germline V gene has CDR1 LNHDA and CDR2 SQIVND (reference sequence). Trimming removed 4 bases at V and 7 bases at J, with 20 bases between. The CDR3 length is 16 residues. The CDR3 sequence is CASSTGGGRDNQPQHF. The DNA of the CDR3 is TGTGCCAGTAGTACGGGGGGAGGCCGGGACAACCAGCCCCAGCATTTT.

The chain joins TRBV5-4 to TRBJ2-3, with TRBD1 identical over 9 bases. Germline-derived CDR1 and CDR2 are SGHNT and YYREEE (reference sequence). The ends lost 0 bases at V and 5 bases at J; junction bases unmatched: 4. The CDR3 contains 15 residues. CDR3 coding DNA: TGTGCCAGCAGCTTGGGGGGACAGGGTGGAGATACGCAGTATTTT. This encodes CASSLGGQGGDTQYF.

The J gene is TRBJ1-1, the V gene TRBV11-2, with D possibly being TRBD1 (6 bases). Germline V CDR1 and CDR2: SGHAT, FQNNGV. The V gene lost 3 bases and the J gene lost 4 bases, with 12 bases spanning the gap. The CDR3 sequence is 14 residues long. For the CDR3, the DNA is TGTGCCAGCAGCTTCAGGGGTTTAGTCACTGAAGCTTTCTTT. Protein sequence: CASSFRGLVTEAFF.

This chain joins TRBV7-2 and TRBJ2-1; 7 bases match TRBD2. CDR1 is SGHTA and CDR2 is FQGNSA in the germline V gene. The length of the CDR3 is 15 residues. J was trimmed by 0 bases and V by 5 bases; bases with no gene match: 4. The CDR3 coding sequence is TGTGCCAGCAGCGAGTCTAGCGGCTCCTACAATGAGCAGTTCTTC. Protein sequence: CASSESSGSYNEQFF.

V and J are TRBV18 and TRBJ2-5; 8 bases match TRBD1. The germline V gene has CDR1 KGHSH and CDR2 LQKENI. V shed 6 bases, J shed 0 bases, and the junction held 9 bases outside the gene matches. The CDR3 has 16 amino acids. This CDR3 is CASSLLTGDDQETQYF. CDR3 bases: TGTGCCAGCTCGTTACTGACAGGGGATGACCAAGAGACCCAGTACTTC.

This clone turned up a few times. The chain joins TRBV4-1 to TRBJ2-7; either TRBD1 or TRBD2 may supply D (5 bases each). V dropped 3 bases and J dropped 1 base, with 13 bases sitting between them. The length of the CDR3 is 15 residues. Germline V CDR1 and CDR2: MGHRA, YSYEKL. In DNA form, the CDR3 reads TGCGCCAGCAGCCAGGGGGAAAGGGTATCCTACGAGCAGTACTTC. Protein: CASSQGERVSYEQYF.

This sequence joins TRBV5-8 and TRBJ2-7, with a weak D call TRBD1 (5 bases). The CDR3 sequence is 18 residues long. The V end lost 1 base, the J end lost 4 bases, and 24 bases lay between the germline ends. Germline loops: CDR1 SGHTS, CDR2 YDEGEE. CDR3 DNA sequence: TGTGCCAGCAGCTTGCGTCCCGTGAGACAGCAACACCTGTACGAGCAGTACTTC. This codes for CASSLRPVRQQHLYEQYF.

J is TRBJ2-7 and V is TRBV18; 8 nucleotides match TRBD2. Looked up from germline, CDR1 is KGHSH and CDR2 is LQKENI. The V gene end was trimmed by 3 bases and the J gene end by 1 base; junction bases not matched to a gene: 5. The CDR3 has 15 amino acids. This chain's CDR3 is CASSPQAGASYEQYF. The CDR3 DNA reads as TGTGCCAGCTCACCGCAAGCGGGAGCGTCCTACGAGCAGTACTTC.

The chain employs TRBV7-2 and TRBJ1-1; D is perhaps TRBD1 (5 bases). Germline V gives CDR1 SGHTA, CDR2 FQGNSA. The ends were cut back, 6 bases at V and 4 bases at J, with 12 bases in the middle. The CDR3 loop spans 13 amino acids. The CDR3 DNA sequence: TGTGCCAGCAGACGTCTCGGGGGCACTGAAGCTTTCTTT. Its translation is CASRRLGGTEAFF.

This clone was counted a few times. The V and J genes are TRBV4-1 and TRBJ1-5; D unclear. Germline V CDR1 and CDR2: MGHRA, YSYEKL. Deletions cut 0 bases from V and 6 bases from J, with 6 bases between. The CDR3 has 13 amino acids. CDR3 loop: CASSQEPVQPQHF. The CDR3 DNA reads TGCGCCAGCAGCCAAGAGCCGGTTCAGCCCCAGCATTTT.

The V gene is TRBV18, the J gene TRBJ2-6, with no clear D. Between the trimmed V and J ends, which lost 5 bases and 0 bases, there was a span of 8 bases. The CDR3 is made up of 15 amino acids. From germline, CDR1 is KGHSH and CDR2 LQKENI. CDR3 protein: CASSATDSGANVLTF. In DNA, the CDR3 is TGTGCCAGCTCAGCCACAGACTCTGGGGCCAACGTCCTGACTTTC.

The rearrangement uses TRBV7-9 and TRBJ1-3; possibly TRBD1 for D (5 bases). V was trimmed by 4 bases and J by 0 bases, leaving 10 bases between them. CDR1 is SEHNR and CDR2 is FQNEAQ in the germline V gene (reference sequence). There are 15 residues in the CDR3. Written as DNA, the CDR3 is TGTGCCAGCAGCTCTAGGGGAGACTCTGGAAACACCATATATTTT. Amino acid sequence: CASSSRGDSGNTIYF.

The chain uses TRBV7-2 and TRBJ1-5; 7 bases are a match to TRBD1. Unmatched junction bases numbered 5, after V lost 5 bases and J lost 7 bases. There are 13 residues in the CDR3. Per the germline V gene, CDR1 is SGHTA and CDR2 is FQGNSA. The CDR3, as DNA: TGTGCCAGCAGCAAGCAGGGGGTGCAGCCCCAGCATTTT. Translated: CASSKQGVQPQHF.